This TCR beta chain was profiled in a study of control samples from healthy donors and cancer patients. The CDR3 length is 13 residues. V was pared by 10 bases and J by 0 bases, with 12 bases between. Germline V gives CDR1 MNHEY, CDR2 SMNVEV (reference sequence). Sequenced by immunoSEQ multiplex PCR; TCRdb stores in-frame clones only, minus some. The sample consists of roughly 89,000 clones, roughly 91% of them appearing once. The clonotype was recovered from a man in his fifties or sixties in good health. Source material: blood. V is TRBV27 and J is TRBJ1-1; no reliable D call. This CDR3 reads CATRETVNTEAFF. The CDR3 DNA sequence: TGTGCCACCCGAGAGACGGTGAACACTGAAGCTTTCTTT.